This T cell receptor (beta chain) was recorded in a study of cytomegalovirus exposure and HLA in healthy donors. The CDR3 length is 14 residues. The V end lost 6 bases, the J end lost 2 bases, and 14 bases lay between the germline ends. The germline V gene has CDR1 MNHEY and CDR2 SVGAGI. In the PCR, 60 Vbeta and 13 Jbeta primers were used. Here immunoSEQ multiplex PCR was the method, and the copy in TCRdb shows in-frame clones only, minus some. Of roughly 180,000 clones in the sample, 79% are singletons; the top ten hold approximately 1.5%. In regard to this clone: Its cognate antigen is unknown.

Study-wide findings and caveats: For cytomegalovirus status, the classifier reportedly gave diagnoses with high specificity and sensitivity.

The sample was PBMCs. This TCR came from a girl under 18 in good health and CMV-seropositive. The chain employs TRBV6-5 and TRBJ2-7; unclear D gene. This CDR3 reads CASRATATTYEQYF. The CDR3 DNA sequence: TGTGCCAGCAGGGCTACAGCTACAACCTACGAGCAGTACTTC.